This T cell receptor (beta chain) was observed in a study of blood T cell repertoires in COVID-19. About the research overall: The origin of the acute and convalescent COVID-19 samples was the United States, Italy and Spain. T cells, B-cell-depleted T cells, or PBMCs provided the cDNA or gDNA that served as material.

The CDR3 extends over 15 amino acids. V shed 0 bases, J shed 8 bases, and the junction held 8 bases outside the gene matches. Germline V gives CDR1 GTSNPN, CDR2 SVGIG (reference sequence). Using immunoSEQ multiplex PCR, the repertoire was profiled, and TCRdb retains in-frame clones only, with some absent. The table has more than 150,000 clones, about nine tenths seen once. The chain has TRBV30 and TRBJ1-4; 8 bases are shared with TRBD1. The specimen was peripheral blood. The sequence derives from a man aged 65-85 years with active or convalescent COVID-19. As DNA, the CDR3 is TGTGCCTGGAGTGTGGGTCAGGGGGCGGGAGAAAAACTGTTTTTT. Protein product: CAWSVGQGAGEKLFF.